What follows are 3 T cell receptor beta chains derived from one specimen sequenced in a study of T cells after yellow fever vaccination. TCRdb redid the calling of the 5' RACE reads with MiXCR, one entry per CDR3 protein. The data contain about 260,000 distinct CDR3 sequences, roughly 5.2% of them singletons. The specimen was CD4+ T cells sorted from PBMCs, collected on the day of the yellow fever booster vaccination. The receptors stem from a man younger than 35 who received the YFV17D yellow fever vaccine.

This sequence joins TRBV20-1 and TRBJ1-3, with D possibly TRBD1 on 5 matching bases. From germline, CDR1 is DFQATT and CDR2 SNEGSKA (reference sequence). V lost 5 bases, J lost 4 bases, and 15 bases lay in between. CDR3 size: 14 residues. The CDR3 coding sequence is TGCAGTGCTCGCCGGGGGGTGGCCGGAAACACCATATATTTT. Its translation is CSARRGVAGNTIYF.

The chain has TRBV6-5 and TRBJ1-1; no clear D. In germline, CDR1 is MNHEY, CDR2 SVGAGI. V dropped 2 bases and J dropped 4 bases, with 14 bases sitting between them. The CDR3 covers 15 residues. DNA for the CDR3: TGTGCCAGCAGTTACCATAAGGGAGTCGGCACTGAAGCTTTCTTT. It is translated as CASSYHKGVGTEAFF.

This chain links TRBV9 with TRBJ2-5, with D uncertain. Trimming stripped 4 bases from V and 1 base from J, with 11 bases between. This CDR3 is built from 14 residues. Per germline, CDR1 SGDLS and CDR2 YYNGEE. The CDR3 protein is CASSISSSQETQYF. The CDR3 coding sequence is TGTGCCAGCAGCATTAGCTCCAGCCAAGAGACCCAGTACTTC.